The 8 T cell receptor beta chains listed next were all sequenced from one sample in a study of blood T cell repertoires in COVID-19. Produced via immunoSEQ multiplex PCR; TCRdb's table is partial and in-frame only. The top ten clones hold about 2.8% of a sample with more than 150,000 clones, 80% to 90% of them seen once. The sample consisted of peripheral blood. The source is a man in his 60s with acute or convalescent COVID-19.

V and J are TRBV24-1 and TRBJ1-2; D possibly corresponds to TRBD1 (6 bases). V lost 4 bases and J 6 bases, leaving 20 bases between the germline ends. The CDR3 has 16 residues. CDR1 is KGHDR, CDR2 SFDVKD, per germline. CDR3 sequence: CATSDSDRSGRNGYTF. The DNA of the CDR3 is TGTGCCACCAGTGACTCTGACAGGTCGGGGAGAAATGGCTACACCTTC.

The rearrangement joins TRBV29-1 to TRBJ2-1; D might be TRBD1 (7 bases). From germline, CDR1 is SQVTM and CDR2 ANQGSEA. V was shortened by 1 base and J by 6 bases, with 13 bases between the two germline ends. CDR3 length: 14 residues. The CDR3 spells CSVEARGTANEQFF. In DNA, the CDR3 is TGCAGCGTTGAAGCGCGCGGGACAGCCAATGAGCAGTTCTTC.

V is TRBV18 and J is TRBJ1-1; D unclear. Germline V gene sequence: CDR1 KGHSH, CDR2 LQKENI. CDR3 length equals 13 residues. The V end was cut by 0 bases, the J end by 3 bases, with 5 bases between. The CDR3 region is CASSPPSYTEAFF. The CDR3 DNA reads as TGTGCCAGCTCACCACCGTCTTACACTGAAGCTTTCTTT.

The V gene is TRBV5-4, the J gene TRBJ1-6; 8 nucleotides line up with TRBD1. CDR3 size: 15 residues. The V segment lost 0 bases and the J segment 8 bases; nucleotides outside the gene matches: 4. CDR1 SGHNT and CDR2 YYREEE come from the germline V gene (reference sequence). The CDR3 DNA reads TGTGCCAGCAGCTTGGATACAGGGGGTTATTCACCCCTCCACTTT. It encodes CASSLDTGGYSPLHF.

CDR3 DNA sequence: TGTGCCAGCAGCTTAGTCGGACAGGGGGCTCCCCACGAGCAGTACTTC. Its translation: CASSLVGQGAPHEQYF. The rearrangement uses TRBV11-2 and TRBJ2-7; 11 bases agree with TRBD1. V shed 1 base and J 5 bases; nucleotides not matched to a gene: 7. This CDR3 comprises 16 residues. The V gene's germline CDR1 is SGHAT and CDR2 FQNNGV.

The V gene is TRBV6-1, the J gene TRBJ1-6, with 10 bases that match TRBD1. The CDR3 is made up of 17 amino acids. Germline V lookup: CDR1 MNHNS, CDR2 SASEGT. With 2 bases clipped from V and 9 bases from J, the junction kept 10 bases outside the gene matches. The CDR3 coding sequence is TGTGCCAGCAGTGAACCGAGACAGGGGGCAAAATTTTCACCCCTCCACTTT. It specifies CASSEPRQGAKFSPLHF.

V gene TRBV5-1 combines with J gene TRBJ1-1, with D perhaps matching TRBD1 (6 bases). The CDR3 is made up of 16 amino acids. Germline CDR1 and CDR2: SGHRS and YFSETQ. V was clipped by 3 bases and J by 0 bases, with 15 bases between them. The CDR3 region has the DNA TGCGCCAGCAGCTCCGAGGGGCCAGGGGTGAACACTGAAGCTTTCTTT. This sequence encodes CASSSEGPGVNTEAFF.

The gene calls are TRBV30 and TRBJ1-6, with 8 bases matching TRBD1. CDR3 length: 15 amino acids. CDR1 and CDR2 (germline): GTSNPN, SVGIG (reference sequence). V trimming: 4 bases; J trimming: 13 bases; junction bases outside the gene matches: 15. CDR3 in DNA: TGTGCCTGGAATCAAGGTGGACAGGGCAAATTTCCCCTCCACTTT. This translates into CAWNQGGQGKFPLHF.